The clone carrying this T cell receptor beta chain was observed a few times. Its antigen remains unknown. The sample comes from a study of cytomegalovirus exposure and HLA in healthy donors. Study-wide results and limits: Later analysis identified 16,951 TCR beta sequences associated with HLA alleles, using a false discovery rate threshold of 0.05. In presence/absence analyses, roughly uniform sequencing depth across donors was assumed. Investigators reported fewer than 200 TCR beta chains as tied to cytomegalovirus.

Researchers ran the PCR with 60 Vbeta and 13 Jbeta primers. Sequencing was performed with immunoSEQ multiplex PCR; in TCRdb, only in-frame clones are kept and a portion is missing. Of some 57,000 clones in the sample, 65% to 80% are singletons; the top ten hold roughly 5.2%. Trimming removed 3 bases from V and 11 bases from J, with 17 bases in between. CDR3 length equals 14 residues. From germline, CDR1 is MNHNS and CDR2 SASEGT. The source is a woman aged 25-40 years in good health and CMV-seronegative. The chain links TRBV6-1 to TRBJ1-5, with D possibly matching TRBD1 (6 bases). Sequenced sample: PBMCs. The CDR3 loop reads CASSEGDIIWSQHF. CDR3 nucleotide sequence: TGTGCCAGCAGTGAGGGGGACATTATTTGGTCCCAGCATTTT.